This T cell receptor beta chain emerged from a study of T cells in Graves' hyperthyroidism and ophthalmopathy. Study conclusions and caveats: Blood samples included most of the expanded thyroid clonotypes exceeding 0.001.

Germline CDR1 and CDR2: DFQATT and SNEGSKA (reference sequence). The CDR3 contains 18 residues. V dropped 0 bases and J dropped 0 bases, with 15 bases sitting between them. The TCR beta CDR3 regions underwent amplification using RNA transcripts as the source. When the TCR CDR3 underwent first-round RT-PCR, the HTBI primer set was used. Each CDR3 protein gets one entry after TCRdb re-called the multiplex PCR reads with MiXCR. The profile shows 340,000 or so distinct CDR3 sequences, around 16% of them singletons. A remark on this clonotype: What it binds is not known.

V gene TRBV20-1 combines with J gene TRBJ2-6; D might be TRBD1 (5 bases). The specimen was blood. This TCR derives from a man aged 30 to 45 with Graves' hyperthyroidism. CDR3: CSARDIQGSLSGANVLTF. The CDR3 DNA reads TGCAGTGCTAGAGATATCCAGGGCTCCCTCTCTGGGGCCAACGTCCTGACTTTC.